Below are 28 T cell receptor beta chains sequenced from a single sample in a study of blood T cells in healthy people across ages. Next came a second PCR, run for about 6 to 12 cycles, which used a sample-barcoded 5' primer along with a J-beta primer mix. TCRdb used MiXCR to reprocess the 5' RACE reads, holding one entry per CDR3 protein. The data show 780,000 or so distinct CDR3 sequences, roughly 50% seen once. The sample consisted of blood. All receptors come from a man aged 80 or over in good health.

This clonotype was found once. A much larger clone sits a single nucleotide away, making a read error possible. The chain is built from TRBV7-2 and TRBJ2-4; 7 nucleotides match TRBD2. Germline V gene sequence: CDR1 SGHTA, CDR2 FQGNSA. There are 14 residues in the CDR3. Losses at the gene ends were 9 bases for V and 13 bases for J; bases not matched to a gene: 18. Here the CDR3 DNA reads TGTGCCAGTACGCCCGGGGTAGCGGGCTACAAGCAGTACTTC. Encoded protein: CASTPGVAGYKQYF.

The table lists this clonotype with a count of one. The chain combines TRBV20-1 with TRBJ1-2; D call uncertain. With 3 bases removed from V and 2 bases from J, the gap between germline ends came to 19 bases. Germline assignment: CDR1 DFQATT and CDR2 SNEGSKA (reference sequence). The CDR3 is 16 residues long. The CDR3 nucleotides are TGCAGTGCTAGTGGAGAGAATAGAGGTTCCAACTATGGCTACACCTTC. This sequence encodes CSASGENRGSNYGYTF.

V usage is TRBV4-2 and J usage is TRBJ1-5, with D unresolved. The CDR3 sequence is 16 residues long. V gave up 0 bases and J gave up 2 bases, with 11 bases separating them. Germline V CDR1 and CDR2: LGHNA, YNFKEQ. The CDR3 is CASSQDLRPGNQPQHF. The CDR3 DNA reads TGTGCCAGCAGCCAAGATTTAAGGCCGGGCAATCAGCCCCAGCATTTT.

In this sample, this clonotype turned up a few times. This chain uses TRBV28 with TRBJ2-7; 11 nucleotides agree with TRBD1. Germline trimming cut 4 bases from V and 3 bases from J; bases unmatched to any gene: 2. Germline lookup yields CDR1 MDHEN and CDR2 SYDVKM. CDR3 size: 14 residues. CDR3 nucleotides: TGTGCCAGCAGTTGGGGACAGGGGGACTACGAGCAGTACTTC. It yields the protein CASSWGQGDYEQYF. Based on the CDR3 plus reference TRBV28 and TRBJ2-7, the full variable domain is DVKVTQSSRYLVKRTGEKVFLECVQDMDHENMFWYRQDPGLGLRLIYFSYDVKMKEKGDIPEGYSVSREKKERFSLILESASTNQTSMYLCASSWGQGDYEQYFGPGTRLTVT.

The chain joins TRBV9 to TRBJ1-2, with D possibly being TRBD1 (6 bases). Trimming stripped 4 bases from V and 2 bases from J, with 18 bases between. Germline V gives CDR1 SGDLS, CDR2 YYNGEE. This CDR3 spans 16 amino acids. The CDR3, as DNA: TGTGCCAGCAGCCTCACCCCGGAGGGGGTAAACTATGGCTACACCTTC. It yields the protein CASSLTPEGVNYGYTF. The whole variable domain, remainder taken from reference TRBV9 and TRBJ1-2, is DSGVTQTPKHLITATGQRVTLRCSPRSGDLSVYWYQQSLDQGLQFLIQYYNGEERAKGNILERFSAQQFPDLHSELNLSSLELGDSALYFCASSLTPEGVNYGYTFGSGTRLTVV.

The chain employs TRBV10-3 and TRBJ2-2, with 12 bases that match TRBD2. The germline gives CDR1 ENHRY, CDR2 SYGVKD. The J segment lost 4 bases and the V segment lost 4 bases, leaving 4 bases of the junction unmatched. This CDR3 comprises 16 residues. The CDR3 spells CAISGTSGIFTGELFF. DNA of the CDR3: TGTGCCATCAGTGGGACTAGCGGGATATTCACCGGGGAGCTGTTTTTT.

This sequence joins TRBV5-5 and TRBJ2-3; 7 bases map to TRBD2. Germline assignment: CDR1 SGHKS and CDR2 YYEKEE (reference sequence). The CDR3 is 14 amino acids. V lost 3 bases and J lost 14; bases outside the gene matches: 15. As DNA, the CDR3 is TGTGCCAGCAGCTCGCCCTACCTAGCGGAATACGCGTATTTT. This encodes CASSSPYLAEYAYF.

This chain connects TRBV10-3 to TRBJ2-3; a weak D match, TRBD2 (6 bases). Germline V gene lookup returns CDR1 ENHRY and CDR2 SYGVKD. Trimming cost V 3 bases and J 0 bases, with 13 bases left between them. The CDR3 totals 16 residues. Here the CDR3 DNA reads TGTGCCATCAGTGACGGAGGGGCGCGGAGCACAGATACGCAGTATTTT. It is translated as CAISDGGARSTDTQYF.

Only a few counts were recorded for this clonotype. The CDR3: CASSLGYSNQPQHF. DNA for the CDR3: TGTGCCAGCAGCTTAGGGTATAGCAATCAGCCCCAGCATTTT. This rearrangement joins TRBV7-2 to TRBJ1-5; D not resolved. V was pared by 1 base and J by 0 bases, with 4 bases between. CDR1 SGHTA and CDR2 FQGNSA come from the germline V gene. The CDR3 runs to 14 residues.

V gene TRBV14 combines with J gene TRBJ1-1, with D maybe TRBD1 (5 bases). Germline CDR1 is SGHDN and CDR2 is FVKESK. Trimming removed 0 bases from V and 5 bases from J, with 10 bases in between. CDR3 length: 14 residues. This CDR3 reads CASSQDMGRTEAFF. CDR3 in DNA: TGTGCCAGCAGCCAAGACATGGGGCGAACTGAAGCTTTCTTT.

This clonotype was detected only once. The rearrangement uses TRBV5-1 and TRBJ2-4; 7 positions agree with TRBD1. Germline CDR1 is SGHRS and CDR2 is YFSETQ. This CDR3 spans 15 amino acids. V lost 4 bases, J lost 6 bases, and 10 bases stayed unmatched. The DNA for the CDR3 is TGCGCCAGCAGCACAGTTCCCACAGGGGTAAACATTCAGTACTTC. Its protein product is CASSTVPTGVNIQYF.

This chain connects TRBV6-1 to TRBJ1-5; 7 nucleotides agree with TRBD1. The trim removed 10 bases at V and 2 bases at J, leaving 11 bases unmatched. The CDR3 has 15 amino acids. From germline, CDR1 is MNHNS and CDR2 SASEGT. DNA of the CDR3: TGTGCCAACAGAGCGGTCGGGACAGGCAATCAGCCCCAGCATTTT. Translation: CANRAVGTGNQPQHF.

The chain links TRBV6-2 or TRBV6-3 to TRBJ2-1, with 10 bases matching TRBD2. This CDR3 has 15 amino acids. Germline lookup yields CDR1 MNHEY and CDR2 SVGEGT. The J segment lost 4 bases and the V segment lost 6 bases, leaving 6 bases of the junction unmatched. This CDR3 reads CASSLILAGYNEQFF. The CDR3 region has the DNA TGTGCCAGCAGCCTCATACTAGCGGGGTACAATGAGCAGTTCTTC.

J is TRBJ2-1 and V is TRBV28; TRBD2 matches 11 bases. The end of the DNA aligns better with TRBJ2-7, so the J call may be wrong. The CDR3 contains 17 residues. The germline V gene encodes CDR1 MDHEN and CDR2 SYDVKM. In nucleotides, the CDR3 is TGTGCCAGCAGTTCTTTAGCGGGAGGGCCATCCTACAATGAGCAGTACTTC. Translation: CASSSLAGGPSYNEQYF.

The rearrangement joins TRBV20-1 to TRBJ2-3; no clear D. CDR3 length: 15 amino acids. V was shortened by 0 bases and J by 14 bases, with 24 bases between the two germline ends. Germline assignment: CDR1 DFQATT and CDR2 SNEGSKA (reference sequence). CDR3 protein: CSAREPDQEHGYAYF. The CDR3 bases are TGCAGTGCTAGAGAACCAGATCAAGAACACGGATACGCGTATTTT.

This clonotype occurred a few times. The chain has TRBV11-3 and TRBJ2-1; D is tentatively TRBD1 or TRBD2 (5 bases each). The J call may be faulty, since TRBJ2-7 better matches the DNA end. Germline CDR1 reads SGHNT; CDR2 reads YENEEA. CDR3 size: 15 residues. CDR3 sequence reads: CASSFSGRSYNEQYF. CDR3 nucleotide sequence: TGTGCCAGCAGCTTTTCGGGGCGCTCCTACAATGAGCAGTACTTC.

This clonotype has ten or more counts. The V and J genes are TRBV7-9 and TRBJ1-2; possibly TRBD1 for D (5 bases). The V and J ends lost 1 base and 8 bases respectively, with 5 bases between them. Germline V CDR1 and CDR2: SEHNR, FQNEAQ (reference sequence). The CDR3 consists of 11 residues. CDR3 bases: TGTGCCAGCAGCTTAGACAGGGGCTACACCTTC. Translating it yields CASSLDRGYTF.

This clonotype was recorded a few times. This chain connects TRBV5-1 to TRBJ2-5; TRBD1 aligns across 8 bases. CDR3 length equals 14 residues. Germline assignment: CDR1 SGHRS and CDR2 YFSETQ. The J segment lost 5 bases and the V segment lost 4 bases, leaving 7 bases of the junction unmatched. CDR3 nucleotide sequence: TGCGCCAGCAGCCCGTCGGGGGACAGGGAGACCCAGTACTTC. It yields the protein CASSPSGDRETQYF.

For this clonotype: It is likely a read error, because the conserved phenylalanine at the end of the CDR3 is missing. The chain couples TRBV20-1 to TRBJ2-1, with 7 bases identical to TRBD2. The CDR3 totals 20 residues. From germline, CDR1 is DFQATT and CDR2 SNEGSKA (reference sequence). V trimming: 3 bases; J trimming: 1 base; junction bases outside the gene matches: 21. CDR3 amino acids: CSARVRLGEGRFGSYNEQFV. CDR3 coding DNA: TGCAGTGCTAGGGTCAGGTTAGGGGAGGGGAGGTTTGGGTCCTACAATGAGCAGTTCGTC.

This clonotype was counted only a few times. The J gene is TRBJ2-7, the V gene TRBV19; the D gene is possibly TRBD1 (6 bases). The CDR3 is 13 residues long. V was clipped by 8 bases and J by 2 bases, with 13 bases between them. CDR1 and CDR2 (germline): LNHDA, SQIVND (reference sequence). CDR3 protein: CASARDNTYEQYF. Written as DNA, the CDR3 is TGTGCCAGTGCCAGGGACAACACCTACGAGCAGTACTTC.

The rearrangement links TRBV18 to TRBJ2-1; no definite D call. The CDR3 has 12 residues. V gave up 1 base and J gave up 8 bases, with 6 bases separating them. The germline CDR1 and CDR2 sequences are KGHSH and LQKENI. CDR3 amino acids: CASSPLGHEQFF. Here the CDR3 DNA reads TGTGCCAGCTCACCACTCGGCCATGAGCAGTTCTTC.

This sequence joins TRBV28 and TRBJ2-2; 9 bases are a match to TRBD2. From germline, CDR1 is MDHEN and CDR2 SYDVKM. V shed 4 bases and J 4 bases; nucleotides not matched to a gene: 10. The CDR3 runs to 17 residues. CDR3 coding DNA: TGTGCCAGCAGTTCCCCCGCGGGACTAGCCCTCACCGGGGAGCTGTTTTTT. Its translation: CASSSPAGLALTGELFF.

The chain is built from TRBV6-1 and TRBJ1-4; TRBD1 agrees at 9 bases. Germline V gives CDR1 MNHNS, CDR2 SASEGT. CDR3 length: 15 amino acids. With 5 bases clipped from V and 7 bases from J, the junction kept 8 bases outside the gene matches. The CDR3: CASSRTGGMSEKLFF. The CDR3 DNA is TGTGCCAGCAGTCGTACAGGGGGCATGAGTGAAAAACTGTTTTTT.

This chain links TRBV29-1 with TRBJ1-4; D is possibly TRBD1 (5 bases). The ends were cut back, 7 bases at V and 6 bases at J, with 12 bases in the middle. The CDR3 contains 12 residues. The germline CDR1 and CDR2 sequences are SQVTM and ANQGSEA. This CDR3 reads CSAGRGDEKLFF. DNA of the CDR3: TGCAGCGCGGGACGGGGTGATGAAAAACTGTTTTTT.

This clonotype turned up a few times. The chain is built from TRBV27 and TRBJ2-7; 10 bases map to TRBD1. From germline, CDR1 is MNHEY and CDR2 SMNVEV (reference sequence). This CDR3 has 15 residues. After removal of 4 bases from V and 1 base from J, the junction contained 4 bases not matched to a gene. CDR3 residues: CASSSLDRGSYEQYF. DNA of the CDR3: TGTGCCAGCAGTTCCCTGGACAGGGGGTCCTACGAGCAGTACTTC.

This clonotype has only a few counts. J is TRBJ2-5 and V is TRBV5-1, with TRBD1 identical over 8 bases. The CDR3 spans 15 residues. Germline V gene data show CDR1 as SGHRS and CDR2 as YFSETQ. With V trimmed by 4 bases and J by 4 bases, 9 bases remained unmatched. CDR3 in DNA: TGCGCCAGCAGCCCAGGACAGGGTGGACGAGAGACCCAGTACTTC. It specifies CASSPGQGGRETQYF.

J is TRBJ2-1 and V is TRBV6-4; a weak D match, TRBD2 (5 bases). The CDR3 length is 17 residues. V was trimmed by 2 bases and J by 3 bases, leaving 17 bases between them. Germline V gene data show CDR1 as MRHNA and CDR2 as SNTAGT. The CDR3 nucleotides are TGTGCCAGCAGTGACCCCACCTCGGAGGCTCTCTACAATGAGCAGTTCTTC. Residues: CASSDPTSEALYNEQFF.

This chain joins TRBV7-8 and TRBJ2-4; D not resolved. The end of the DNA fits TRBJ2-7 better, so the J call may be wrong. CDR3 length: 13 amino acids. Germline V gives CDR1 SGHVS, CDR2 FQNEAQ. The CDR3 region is CASSLAEFYEQYF. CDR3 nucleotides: TGTGCCAGCAGCTTGGCCGAGTTCTACGAGCAGTACTTC.